This note documents a single T cell receptor beta chain sequence. Its antigen is not yet known. Per-base qualities were not stored, and no clone one base away is much larger. Trimming takes 0 bases off V and 3 bases off J; junction bases not matched to a gene: 4. Taken from cysteine to phenylalanine, the CDR3 has 16 residues. Just CDR3 DNA is preserved here, 48 bases in frame from base 1. Looking up the germline V gene yields CDR1 LGHNA and CDR2 YNFKEQ. This entry is derived from a study of cytomegalovirus exposure and HLA in healthy donors (TCRdb year 2017). Notes on the research overall: According to an earlier analysis of 587 of the donors, some 180 million T cells yielded approximately 120 million unique TCR beta sequences and more than 250 Gb of sequence data. In a later analysis, previously published TCR beta repertoires from hundreds of donors were re-analyzed and high-resolution HLA genotyping was added so that TCR occurrence patterns could be studied. The number of donors typed differed by locus, with about 629-630 for A, B, C, DRB1 and DQB1, roughly 520 for DQA1, 600 to 610 for DPA1, and some 440 for DPB1. A few DR-DQ haplotypes were treated as single units for association and clustering because of strong linkage in the cohort. An earlier analysis of 587 of the donors used high-throughput TCR beta sequencing to judge whether each TCR beta V gene segment behaved as functional or pseudogenic. The aim of the study was to test whether cataloging public T cell receptors could identify signatures of past pathogen exposure. A later genetic analysis took genome-wide SNP genotypes for about 55% of the roughly 700 donors and used that subset as a discovery cohort. Besides the first cohort of 550 to 750 subjects, a separate validation cohort made up of over 100 different subjects was used. Among 398 genotyped donors of the cohort, an average of around 240,000 unique TCR beta nucleotide sequences were sequenced per donor, about a sixth of them non-productive. In the later analysis, no new phenotypic data were used to find candidate immune exposures; instead, reliance was placed on TCR beta sequences and their occurrence across donors. The study profiled the T cell repertoires of 666 subjects by immunosequencing and related them to cytomegalovirus serostatus. Every repertoire in the discovery cohort had been generated on one and the same sequencing platform. The study combined high-throughput TCR immunosequencing, statistical association of individual TCRs with disease status, and machine learning to predict cytomegalovirus infection status. HLA typing covered class I and class II loci at four-digit resolution. Alongside the repertoire data, information on donor age, sex, ethnicity and CMV serostatus was compiled. Among the approximately 400 genotyped donors, around 81% belonged to the genetic ancestry cluster associated with self-reported Caucasian donors. Roughly 300 gigabases of sequencing data and around 80 million unique TCR sequences made up an early release that covered 640 HLA-typed donors.

Study-level results and caveats: In this cohort, only TCR beta chains were sequenced, and detectable features were limited by the absence of alpha or paired-chain data. An association between a missense DCLRE1C variant and V-gene and J-gene trimming of TCR beta chains was found in a later genetic analysis and replicated in an independent cohort. An earlier analysis of approximately 500 of the donors showed that most TCR beta V segments appeared in productive rearrangements either about 90% or about 30% of the time, which broadly matched IMGT annotations. Compared with the roughly 710-donor mean, donors in an Asian-associated ancestry cluster had fewer N-insertions in productive TCRs, according to a later genetic analysis. According to a later analysis, parvovirus B19, influenza, CMV and Epstein-Barr virus appeared linked to several top co-occurrence clusters. A further reported finding was that TCR beta sequences accurately predicted the HLA-A and HLA-B alleles for most subjects in the first cohort. Correlated functional status among segregating V segments might be attributable to linkage disequilibrium, but an unknown experimental factor could not be ruled out. Because HLA typing was unavailable for some donors at each locus, only the typed subset was used in association tests. When HLA alleles, especially DR and DQ, strongly co-occurred, attributing TCR associations to individual alleles was difficult. While some public TCRs were present in many individuals, most TCR sequences turned up only very rarely across donors. According to a later analysis, most CMV-associated TCR beta chains appeared to be HLA-restricted, and the HLA associations seemed to be driven largely by CMV exposure. The authors suggested that the approach could potentially be extended to other disease states and immunological phenotypes. The presence/absence analyses assumed that sequencing depth was roughly uniform across donors, and that assumption may not be true. For the cohort, immune exposure information was limited to CMV serostatus. In a later analysis, HLA-associated TCR beta chains were found to be more clonally expanded and to have lower generation probabilities than equally common non-associated chains. A total of about 180 TCR beta chains were listed by the study as associated with cytomegalovirus. A later analysis associated 15,000 to 20,000 TCR beta sequences with specific HLA alleles at a false discovery rate of 0.05. A group of highly shared sequence variants was considered likely to be a technical artifact of the sequencing pipeline. Because the 87-base-pair reads could not distinguish some IMGT-functional V segments, including TRBV6-2 and TRBV6-3, those segments were excluded. The earlier analysis of 587 of the donors excluded some 15 rarely observed V segments, including chromosome 9 orphons, because counts were too low. A few of the identified cytomegalovirus-associated TCR beta chains were confirmed in vitro to be specific for cytomegalovirus antigens. A later analysis found that TCR association rates varied across HLA loci, with DRB1 alleles showing the most associated TCRs and HLA-C alleles the fewest. In both the original and validation cohorts, the classifier was reported to diagnose cytomegalovirus status with high specificity and sensitivity.

Library generation was performed with the immunoSEQ multiplex PCR assay. For the multiplex PCR, a mixture combining 60 forward primers for TCR Vbeta segments and 13 reverse primers for TCR Jbeta segments was used. A multiplex PCR assay on genomic DNA amplified the CDR3 region of rearranged TCR beta genes. The amplified TCR beta libraries were sequenced on the Illumina HiSeq System as 87-base-pair reads. Per the original workflow: A later analysis counted some 80 million unique TCR beta chains across the roughly 700 repertoires, and some 11 million of these chains were shared by at least two donors. Raw reads were error-corrected and collapsed into unique sequences with a nearest-neighbor algorithm that merged closely related sequences to remove PCR and sequencing errors. CDR3 sequences were aligned to IMGT reference sequences to assign V, D and J gene segments. Each retained sequence needed at least a six-nucleotide match to both a V gene segment and a J gene segment. Rearrangements were classified as productive when the CDR3 lacked stop codons and remained in frame with V and J, and all other rearrangements were classified as non-productive. CDR3 was defined by IMGT convention, running from the second conserved V-encoded cysteine to the conserved J-encoded phenylalanine. The earlier analysis of some 550 of the donors excluded any sequence lacking an unambiguous match to a single V gene segment. In an earlier analysis of a few hundred of the donors, V segments were called functional above 56.7% productive rearrangements and were called segregating when the between-donor standard deviation exceeded 5%. To diagnose cytomegalovirus status from the catalog of TCR beta chain sequences, a statistical classification framework was built. In a later analysis, V and J genes were assigned by comparing TCR nucleotide sequences against IMGT/GENE-DB human TR gene sequences. The TCRdist pipeline was used in a later analysis to assign CDR3 sequences and most-parsimonious VDJ recombination scenarios. In a later analysis, every TCR beta chain was defined by the combination of its CDR3 amino acid sequence and its V-gene family, and reads without a unique V-gene family were dropped. In a later analysis, a few hundred highly shared, low-generation-probability nucleotide sequences were removed to address suspected cross-contamination and a sequencing artifact. In a later analysis, a clonal expansion index for each public chain was calculated from normalized within-repertoire ranks of inferred template counts. A later analysis computed generation probabilities with a VDJ recombination model fitted to out-of-frame rearrangements, and checked the results against IGoR. A later analysis scored TCR-TCR, TCR-HLA and TCR-CMV co-occurrence with hypergeometric tests, applying a repertoire-size bias correction to TCR pairs. To estimate false discovery rates, a later analysis permuted the HLA or CMV assignments 20 times. In a later analysis, co-occurring TCRs were grouped with DBSCAN, and TCRdist sequence similarity was added when clustering was performed within HLA-allele-positive subsets. For co-occurrence clustering, repertoires with fewer than 30,000 or more than 120,000 public chains were excluded, along with a handful of repertoires with anomalous nucleotide sharing. Imported from immuneACCESS, the table was reduced by TCRdb to in-frame sequences with V and J called. These copies leave out some clones; in studies compared against another copy, an unresolved V gene accounts for under half, and the cause of the remainder is not known. V, J and clone size derive from that table, while D and trimming were established from the DNA sequence. Counted in this sample were 75,000 to 90,000 clones; roughly 63% of them appeared once. In total, the top ten clones hold approximately 15% of the sample.

The cohort consisted of fewer than 700 healthy bone marrow donors. All cohort members were sampled while nominally healthy, although unrecorded immune exposures were likely present. The donor tested CMV seropositive, placing the donor among the 250 to 350 seropositive members of the cohort. Each donor provided a peripheral blood sample, and peripheral blood mononuclear cells were used for TCR beta sequencing. The Qiagen DNeasy Blood Extraction Kit was used to extract genomic DNA from the blood cell samples. The sample comprised PBMCs. The source is a woman between 40 and 50 years old in good health and CMV-seropositive. The chain employs TRBV4-2 and TRBJ2-3, with 9 middle bases fitting TRBD2. This receptor has the CDR3 CASSQEGGRVTDTQYF. The DNA sequence reads TGTGCCAGCAGCCAAGAGGGCGGGAGGGTAACAGATACGCAGTATTTT.